These T cell receptor beta chains were read from a single sample in a study of shared clonotypes between healthy human individuals. Measured with immunoSEQ multiplex PCR; TCRdb has only the in-frame clones, and not every one. Here the sample spans about 510,000 clones, 79% being singletons. The sample consisted of PBMCs. These receptors originate from a woman aged 40 to 49 in good health. Some clones in this sample may be carry-over from other donors' samples. Each CDR3 is given with its conserved first and last residue. Each record gives: CDR3 DNA, CDR3 protein, D gene, CDR3 length, clone size, V gene, J gene. The D gene is left open where the match is weak. Clone size appears in some rows only: once, few, many, or a class for an expanded clone.

TGTGCCAGTCTGGCCGGGACCTACTACGAGCAGTACTTC,CASLAGTYYEQYF,-,13,-,TRBV2,TRBJ2-7
TGTGCCAGCTCACTTGACAGGGGGGAGCCCCAGCATTTT,CASSLDRGEPQHF,TRBD1,13,-,TRBV18,TRBJ1-5
TGTGCCGCGGGGCTAGCGGGAGGAGAGTCCAAGACCCAGTACTTC,CAAGLAGGESKTQYF,TRBD2,15,-,TRBV19,TRBJ2-5
TGTGCCAGCAGCCGCCGGACAGGGGCAGTCTCCTACAATGAGCAGTTCTTC,CASSRRTGAVSYNEQFF,TRBD1,17,-,TRBV4-2,TRBJ2-1
TGTGCCAGCAGTGAATATGGCGGGAGCTACAATGAGCAGTTCTTC,CASSEYGGSYNEQFF,TRBD2,15,-,TRBV2,TRBJ2-1
TGCAGCGTTGAAGAATCTAGCGGGAGAAGGTTGGTCCGCACAGATACGCAGTATTTT,CSVEESSGRRLVRTDTQYF,TRBD2,19,-,TRBV29-1,TRBJ2-3
TGTGCCAGCAGAATTAGCGGGAGTTACGAGCAGTACTTC,CASRISGSYEQYF,TRBD2,13,-,TRBV28,TRBJ2-7
TGTGCCAGTACCAAAGCGGGAGATCATACGAATGAGCAGTTCTTC,CASTKAGDHTNEQFF,TRBD2,15,-,TRBV19,TRBJ2-1
TGTGCCAGCAGCCTTTTAGAGGTCGGGGAGCTGTTTTTT,CASSLLEVGELFF,-,13,-,TRBV9,TRBJ2-2
TGTGCCAGCAGCTCAAGGATACGCGCGGACAATGAGCAGTTCTTC,CASSSRIRADNEQFF,-,15,-,TRBV7-8,TRBJ2-1
TGTGCCAGCAGTTTAGACGGGAGCACTGAAGCTTCCTTT,CASSLDGSTEASF,-,13,-,TRBV7-9,TRBJ1-1
TGTGCCAGCAACCCTAGGGGCAGGGGACTTAGCAACTATGGCTACACCTTC,CASNPRGRGLSNYGYTF,-,17,-,TRBV27,TRBJ1-2
TGCGCCAGCAGTGATGGTGACCGACTAGCGGGAGATCAGTTCTTC,CASSDGDRLAGDQFF,TRBD2,15,-,TRBV10-1,TRBJ2-1
TGTGCCAGCAGCTTAGAACGGGAGACAGATACGCAGTATTTT,CASSLERETDTQYF,-,14,-,TRBV11-2,TRBJ2-3
TGTGCCAGCAGCTTAGGGGCGGGACAGGGGACAGATACGCAGTATTTT,CASSLGAGQGTDTQYF,TRBD1,16,-,TRBV7-2,TRBJ2-3
TGTGCCAGCAGTCAAGAGGGACAAGGACTAGCCGGGATGTGGGAGCAGTACTTC,CASSQEGQGLAGMWEQYF,TRBD2,18,-,TRBV14,TRBJ2-7
TGTGCTAGCAGCTTCGACAGGGCAGGCGAGCAGTACTTC,CASSFDRAGEQYF,TRBD1,13,-,TRBV7-7,TRBJ2-7
TGTGCCAGCAGCCTCACTAGCGGGACACAAGAGACCCAGTACTTC,CASSLTSGTQETQYF,TRBD2,15,-,TRBV5-4,TRBJ2-5
TGTGCCAGCGGAGGGACAGTCTACGAGCAGTACTTC,CASGGTVYEQYF,-,12,-,TRBV2,TRBJ2-7
TGTGCCAGCAGCGGACAGGGGATCAATGAGCAGTTCTTC,CASSGQGINEQFF,TRBD1,13,-,TRBV2,TRBJ2-1
TGTGCCAGCAGTTACTCCCGGGACAGCAGCAATCAGCCCCAGCATTTT,CASSYSRDSSNQPQHF,TRBD1,16,-,TRBV6-6,TRBJ1-5
TGCAGCGTTGAACGCCCGGGGTCCTATGGCTACACCTTC,CSVERPGSYGYTF,-,13,many,TRBV29-1,TRBJ1-2
TGTGCCAGCACCCCGACTAGCGGCGGGAATGAGCAGTTCTTC,CASTPTSGGNEQFF,TRBD2,14,-,TRBV28,TRBJ2-1
TGTGCCAGTAGTATGAGAGGGAAAACTGAAGCTTTCTTT,CASSMRGKTEAFF,-,13,-,TRBV19,TRBJ1-1
TGTGCCAGCAGCTCGGGACAGGGGAGAGATACGCAGTATTTT,CASSSGQGRDTQYF,TRBD1,14,-,TRBV27,TRBJ2-3
TGCAGCGTTGAAGAGGCAGGGGGGGGTACTGAAGCTTTCTTT,CSVEEAGGGTEAFF,TRBD1,14,-,TRBV29-1,TRBJ1-1
TGCGCCAGCAGCCTCCGGTTCCAGGGGGAGCAGTACTTC,CASSLRFQGEQYF,-,13,few,TRBV5-1,TRBJ2-7
TGCAGTGCTCTTATCCCCGGGACCCAGTACTTC,CSALIPGTQYF,-,11,-,TRBV20-1,TRBJ2-5
TGTGCCAGCAGCACCCTCGGGGTCCGGGAAGCTTTCTTT,CASSTLGVREAFF,-,13,-,TRBV6-5,TRBJ1-1
TGCGCCAGCAGCCAAGCGAGGAGTAGCACAGATACGCAGTATTTT,CASSQARSSTDTQYF,-,15,-,TRBV4-3,TRBJ2-3
TGTGCCAGCAGTGATGAAACACTCACCAAAGCTTTCTTT,CASSDETLTKAFF,-,13,-,TRBV25-1,TRBJ1-1
TGTGCCAGCAGTCCGGGGGATCGAGCTAACTATGGCTACACCTTC,CASSPGDRANYGYTF,-,15,-,TRBV27,TRBJ1-2
TGTGCCACCAGCAGAGCGAGACTAGTTCAAGAGACCCAGTACTTC,CATSRARLVQETQYF,-,15,-,TRBV15,TRBJ2-5
TGTGCCAGCAGTGTCGGGGATCACAGAAACATTCAGTACTTC,CASSVGDHRNIQYF,-,14,few,TRBV28,TRBJ2-4
TGCGCCAGCAGCTTGAGTTCGTGGAGCACAGATACGCAGTATTTT,CASSLSSWSTDTQYF,-,15,-,TRBV5-1,TRBJ2-3
TGTGCCAGCAGTTTGGTATCAGGGCTCCACGAGCAGTACTTC,CASSLVSGLHEQYF,-,14,once,TRBV28,TRBJ2-7
TGTGCCACCAGCAGATCCGCAACCGGAAACACCATATATTTT,CATSRSATGNTIYF,-,14,few,TRBV15,TRBJ1-3
TGTGCCAGTAGTATACTCTTTGGTTCGCAGTTCTTC,CASSILFGSQFF,-,12,-,TRBV19,TRBJ2-1
TGTGCCTGGAGTCCCTTGGGGGGAGGGGGCCATGAGCAGTTCTTC,CAWSPLGGGGHEQFF,-,15,-,TRBV30,TRBJ2-1
TGTGCCAGCAGCCCCCAGGGCGGGGTAGCGACCGGGGAGCTGTTTTTT,CASSPQGGVATGELFF,-,16,-,TRBV7-3,TRBJ2-2
TGTGCCAGCAGCTTAGTCCCGGGGACAGGGGACGAGCAGTACTTC,CASSLVPGTGDEQYF,TRBD1,15,-,TRBV7-3,TRBJ2-7
TGTGCCAGCAGTTTATCGAGGGAGACCCAGTACTTC,CASSLSRETQYF,-,12,-,TRBV27,TRBJ2-5
TGCAGCGTTGAAGGGGCTAGCGACTACAATGAGCAGTTCTTC,CSVEGASDYNEQFF,-,14,once,TRBV29-1,TRBJ2-1
TGTGCCAGCCGGCCTCTAGCGGCTAGCTCCTACGAGCAGTACTTC,CASRPLAASSYEQYF,TRBD2,15,-,TRBV27,TRBJ2-7
TGTGCCAGCAGGGAGGGGACTAGCGGGAGGGGTGAGCAGTTCTTC,CASREGTSGRGEQFF,TRBD2,15,-,TRBV2,TRBJ2-1
TGTGCCAGCTCACCAAACGGGGGACCAGATACGCAGTATTTT,CASSPNGGPDTQYF,-,14,many,TRBV18,TRBJ2-3
TGCAGCGTTTTGTTATCAGACGGACGGCCCCAGCATTTT,CSVLLSDGRPQHF,-,13,-,TRBV29-1,TRBJ1-5
TGTGCCAGCAGTGAAGCGAGACAGCCCCAGCATTTT,CASSEARQPQHF,-,12,-,TRBV6-1,TRBJ1-5
TGCGCCAGCAGTGACAACCGAAGAGGCAGCAATGAGCAGTTCTTC,CASSDNRRGSNEQFF,-,15,-,TRBV10-2,TRBJ2-1
TGTGCCAGCAGCTTTTGGGGAACGGGGAACCAAGAGACCCAGTACTTC,CASSFWGTGNQETQYF,-,16,-,TRBV7-2,TRBJ2-5
TGTGCCAGCAGCTCCTCCCTGGCGGGAGCAAAATCTAGCACAGATACGCAGTATTTT,CASSSSLAGAKSSTDTQYF,TRBD2,19,-,TRBV11-2,TRBJ2-3
TGCGCCAGCAGCCCTCGGGCGGCGGGCGTTCGGTTCACTGAAGCTTTCTTT,CASSPRAAGVRFTEAFF,-,17,-,TRBV4-1,TRBJ1-1
TGTGCCAGCTCACCTTCTAGCGCCACAGATACGCAGTATTTT,CASSPSSATDTQYF,-,14,-,TRBV18,TRBJ2-3
TGTGCCAGCAGCTTATCGTATGGTGTCGAGCAGTACTTC,CASSLSYGVEQYF,-,13,-,TRBV7-6,TRBJ2-7
TGTGCCAGCAGCGAGGGACTAGCGGGATGGCCGCCCGAGCAGTACTTC,CASSEGLAGWPPEQYF,TRBD2,16,many,TRBV5-6,TRBJ2-7